The sequence of this T cell receptor (beta chain) was determined in a study of post-analysis software for immune sequencing data. Study results and caveats: In patients, TRBV5-6, TRBV5-1 and TRBV20-1 belonged to five or six TRBV segments found more frequently than in controls.

Comment on this clonotype: Its target is not known.

In germline, CDR1 is DFQATT, CDR2 SNEGSKA (reference sequence). V was cut by 3 bases and J by 4 bases, with 16 bases left in between. This CDR3 region has 14 residues. TCR beta cDNA libraries had unique molecular identifiers. One entry per CDR3 protein, called by TCRdb with MiXCR from the PCR reads. The sample has under 900,000 distinct CDR3 sequences, about 53% seen once; the top ten hold 4.6%. The chain carries TRBV20-1 and TRBJ2-7, with D unresolved. The sample was blood. This receptor was obtained from a girl aged 5-17 years with multiple sclerosis. CDR3 nucleotide sequence: TGCAGTGCTAGTGCAAGTTCGCTATCTTACGAGCAGTACTTC. Its protein is CSASASSLSYEQYF.